The present T cell receptor (beta chain) was sequenced within a study of Graves' ophthalmopathy and Graves' hyperthyroidism. Points from the study as a whole: Clonotypes were expanded in thyroid at above 0.001 frequency, and most also appeared in blood. Using a 13-signature model, the authors split ophthalmopathy from stable hyperthyroidism, with roughly 90% sensitivity and 81.08% specificity.

This clonotype was recorded at least ten times. What it binds is not known. Researchers took RNA transcripts and amplified TCR beta CDR3 regions from them. HTBI-primed RT-PCR formed the first round, and a multiplex PCR formed the second. TCRdb reanalysed the multiplex PCR reads using MiXCR and keeps one entry per CDR3 protein. Of more than 1,000,000 distinct CDR3 sequences detected, 35% to 40% appear once; the ten largest clones hold over 8.5%. V was clipped by 0 bases and J by 4 bases, with 9 bases between them. The V gene's germline CDR1 is MGHRA and CDR2 YSYEKL. The CDR3 loop spans 15 amino acids. The TCR comes from an adult man with Graves' hyperthyroidism. This chain links TRBV4-1 with TRBJ2-2; D may correspond to TRBD1 or TRBD2 (5 bases each). Sequencing was performed on peripheral blood or thyroid tissue (not recorded which). The CDR3 sequence is CASSQDPGSTGELFF. CDR3 bases: TGCGCCAGCAGCCAAGACCCAGGGAGCACCGGGGAGCTGTTTTTT.